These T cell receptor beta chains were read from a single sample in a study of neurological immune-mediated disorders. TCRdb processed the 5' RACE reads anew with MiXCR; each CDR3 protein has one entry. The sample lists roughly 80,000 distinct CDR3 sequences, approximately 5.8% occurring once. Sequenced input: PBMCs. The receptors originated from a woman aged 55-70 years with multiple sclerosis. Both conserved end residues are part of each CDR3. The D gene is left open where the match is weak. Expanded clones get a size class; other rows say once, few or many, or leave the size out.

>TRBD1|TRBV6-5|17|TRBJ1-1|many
TGTGCCAGCAGTTACTCCGGGACAGGGGGAATGAACACTGAAGCTTTCTTT
CASSYSGTGGMNTEAFF
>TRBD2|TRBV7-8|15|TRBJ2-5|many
TGTGCCAGCAGCCCAAGGACTAGCGGTGTAGAGACCCAGTACTTC
CASSPRTSGVETQYF
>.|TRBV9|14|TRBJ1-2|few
TGTGCCAGCAGCGAGCACCAGGGGAACTATGGCTACACCTTC
CASSEHQGNYGYTF
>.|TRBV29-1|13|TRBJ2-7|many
TGCAGCGTTGCCTCTGGGGGTGGGGGCGAGCAGTACTTC
CSVASGGGGEQYF
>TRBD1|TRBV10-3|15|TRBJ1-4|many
TGTGCCATCAGTCAAACCGGGACAGTTGATGAAAAACTGTTTTTT
CAISQTGTVDEKLFF
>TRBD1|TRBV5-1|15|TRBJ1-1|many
TGCGCCAGCAGCAAGGGACAGGGGGCATGGACTGAAGCTTTCTTT
CASSKGQGAWTEAFF
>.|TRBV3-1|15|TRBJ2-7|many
TGTGCCAGCAGCCAACCGTTAGGACCGGGCTACGAGCAGTACTTC
CASSQPLGPGYEQYF
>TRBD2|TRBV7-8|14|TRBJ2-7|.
TGTGCCAGCAGCCAAGCGGGATCGCCCTACGAGCAGTACTTC
CASSQAGSPYEQYF
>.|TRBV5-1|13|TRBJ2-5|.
TGCGCCAGCAGCTTGGGAGGGATTGAGACCCAGTACTTC
CASSLGGIETQYF
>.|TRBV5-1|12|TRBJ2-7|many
TGCGCCAGCAGCTTGGAGAAGTACGAGCAGTACTTC
CASSLEKYEQYF
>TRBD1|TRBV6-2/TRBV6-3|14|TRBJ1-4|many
TGTGCCAGCAACCCGGGACAGCGTAATGAAAAACTGTTTTTT
CASNPGQRNEKLFF
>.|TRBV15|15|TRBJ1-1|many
TGTGCCACCAGCCCTCAAAAAACTTGGCGGCCTGAAGCTTTCTTT
CATSPQKTWRPEAFF
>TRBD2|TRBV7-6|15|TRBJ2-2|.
TGTGCCAACAGCCTCATAGCGGGGGCCACCGGGGAGCTGTTTTTT
CANSLIAGATGELFF
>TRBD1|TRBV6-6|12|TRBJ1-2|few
TGTGCCAGCAGTTTGACAGGGTCCGGCTACACCTTC
CASSLTGSGYTF
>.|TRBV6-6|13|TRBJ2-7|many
TGTGCCAGCAGTCCTACAGGCTCCTACGAGCAGTACTTC
CASSPTGSYEQYF
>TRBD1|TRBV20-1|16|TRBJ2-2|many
TGCAGTGCTAGGCCCTTGGGACAGGGAAGGATCGGGGAGCTGTTTTTT
CSARPLGQGRIGELFF
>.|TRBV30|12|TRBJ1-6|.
TGTGCCTGGAGTACATGGAATTCACCCCTCCACTTT
CAWSTWNSPLHF
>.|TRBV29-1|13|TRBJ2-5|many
TGCAGCGTTGAAAGGGCTGCAATGGAGACCCAGTACTTC
CSVERAAMETQYF
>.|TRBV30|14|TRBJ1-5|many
TGTGCCTGGAGCCCGGGGCGGCTGAATCAGCCCCAGCATTTT
CAWSPGRLNQPQHF
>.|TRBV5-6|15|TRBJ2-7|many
TGTGCCAGCAGCTTGCCCTGGACAGAGGCCTACGAGCAGTACTTC
CASSLPWTEAYEQYF
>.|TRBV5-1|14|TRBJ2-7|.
TGCGCCAGCAGCTTGGTAGGTCGGGAATACGAGCAGTACTTC
CASSLVGREYEQYF
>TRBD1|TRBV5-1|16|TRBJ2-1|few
TGCGCCAGCCGCCCCTTATCGGGACAGGGGCGGGGTGAGCAGTTCTTC
CASRPLSGQGRGEQFF
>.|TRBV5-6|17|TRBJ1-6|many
TGTGCCAGCAGGGACGGGAAATTTGAATCCTATAATTCACCCCTCCACTTT
CASRDGKFESYNSPLHF
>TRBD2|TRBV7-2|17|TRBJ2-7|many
TGTGCCAGCAGGGGAGTGTTGGCTAGCGGGGGGGCCTACGAGCAGTACTTC
CASRGVLASGGAYEQYF
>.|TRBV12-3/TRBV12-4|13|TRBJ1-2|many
TGTGCCAGCAGTTTTTCAGGGAACTATGGCTACACCTTC
CASSFSGNYGYTF
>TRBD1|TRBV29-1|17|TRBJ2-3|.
TGCAGCGTTGAAGCACGTAGGGACAGCCTGACCGGCGATACGCAGTATTTT
CSVEARRDSLTGDTQYF
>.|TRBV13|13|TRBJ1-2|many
TGTGCCAGCAGCTCCAGGAGAACCTATGGCTACACCTTC
CASSSRRTYGYTF
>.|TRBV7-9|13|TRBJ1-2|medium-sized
TGTGCCAGCAGCTTTACCGAGCTCTATGGCTACACCTTC
CASSFTELYGYTF
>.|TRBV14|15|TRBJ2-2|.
TGTGCCAGCAGCCAAGGGGCGGATAACACCGGGGAGCTGTTTTTT
CASSQGADNTGELFF
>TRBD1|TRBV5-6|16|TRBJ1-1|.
TGTGCCAGCAGCCCGGACAGGGGGCGGAGTGGCACTGAAGCTTTCTTT
CASSPDRGRSGTEAFF
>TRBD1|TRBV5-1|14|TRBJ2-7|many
TGCGCCAGCAGCGTGCCGGGACAGGGGTACGAGCAGTACTTC
CASSVPGQGYEQYF
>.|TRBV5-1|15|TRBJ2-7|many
TGCGCCAGCAGCTTGGGGGATCTAGCGTCCTACGAGCAGTACTTC
CASSLGDLASYEQYF
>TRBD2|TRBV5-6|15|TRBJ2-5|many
TGTGCCAGCAGCCACCGAGCGGGGTTACAAGAGACCCAGTACTTC
CASSHRAGLQETQYF
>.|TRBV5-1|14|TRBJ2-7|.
TGCGCCAGCAGCTTGGGACTGGATGGCTACGAGCAGTACTTC
CASSLGLDGYEQYF
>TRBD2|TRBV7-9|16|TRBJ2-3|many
TGTGCCAGCAGCTTTGGAGCGGGGGGTCGGCGAGATACGCAGTATTTT
CASSFGAGGRRDTQYF
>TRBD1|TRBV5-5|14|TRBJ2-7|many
TGTGCCAGCAGAAACCTACAGGGGTCCCACGAGCAGTACTTC
CASRNLQGSHEQYF
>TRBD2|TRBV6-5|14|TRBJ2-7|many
TGTGCCACCACGGGGACTAGCGGGGGCTACGAGCAGTACTTC
CATTGTSGGYEQYF
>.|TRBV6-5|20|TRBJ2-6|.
TGTGCCAGCAGTCTCACCCTTTATCGGGGGCGGACCTCTGGGGCCAACGTCCTGACTTTC
CASSLTLYRGRTSGANVLTF
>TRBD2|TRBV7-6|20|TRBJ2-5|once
TGTGCCAGCAGCTCGTCGGGGCCCCGGGCCCTAGCGGGGGGTCAAGAGACACAGTACTTC
CASSSSGPRALAGGQETQYF
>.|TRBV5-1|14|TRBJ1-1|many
TGCGCCAGCAGCTTCGGACCCGCGAACACTGAAGCTTTCTTT
CASSFGPANTEAFF
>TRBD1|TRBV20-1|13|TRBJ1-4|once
TGCAGTGCTCACGACAGGGCGGATGAAAAACTGTTTTTT
CSAHDRADEKLFF
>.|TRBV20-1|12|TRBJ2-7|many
TGCAGTGCTAGAGCTCAGGTTCACGAGCAGTACTTC
CSARAQVHEQYF
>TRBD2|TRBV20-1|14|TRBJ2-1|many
TGCAGTGCTACGGGACTAGCGGGGTACAATGAGCAGTTCTTC
CSATGLAGYNEQFF
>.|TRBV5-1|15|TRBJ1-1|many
TGCGCCAGCAGCTTGATTAGTATGGAGGCGGCTGGAGCTTTCTTT
CASSLISMEAAGAFF
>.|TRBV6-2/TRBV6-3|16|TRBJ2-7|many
TGTGCCAGCAGTTGGCCCGCCGGGATTCGGGTCTACGAGCAGTACTTC
CASSWPAGIRVYEQYF
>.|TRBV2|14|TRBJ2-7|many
TGTGCCAGCAGGGTTGGGGGGACGGACTACGAGCAGTACTTC
CASRVGGTDYEQYF
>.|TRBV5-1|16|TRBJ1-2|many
TGCGCCAGCAGCGACGAGGGGTTAGGGGCGGGCTATGGCTACACCTTC
CASSDEGLGAGYGYTF
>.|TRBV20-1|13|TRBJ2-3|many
TGCAGTGTGGGCAGGAGTAGCACAGATACGCAGTATTTT
CSVGRSSTDTQYF
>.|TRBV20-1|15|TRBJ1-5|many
TGCAGTGCTAAGACCCCAGGTAAAAGCAATCAGCCCCAGCATTTT
CSAKTPGKSNQPQHF
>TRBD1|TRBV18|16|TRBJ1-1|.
TGTGCCAGCTCATCCGGACAGGGGACCATGAACACTGAAGCTTTCTTT
CASSSGQGTMNTEAFF
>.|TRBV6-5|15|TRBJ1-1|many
TGTGCCAGCAGTTCCCCCCGGCGGAGGAACACTGAAGCTTTCTTT
CASSSPRRRNTEAFF
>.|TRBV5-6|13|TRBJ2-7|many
TGTGCCAGCAGCTTGGGTGTATCCTACGAGCAGTACTTC
CASSLGVSYEQYF
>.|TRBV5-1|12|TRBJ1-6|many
TGCGCCAGCAGCCGGGATGGATCACCCCTCCACTTT
CASSRDGSPLHF
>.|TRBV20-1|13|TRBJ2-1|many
TGCAGTGCACCCGACACGTACGGAGGTGAGCAGTTCTTC
CSAPDTYGGEQFF
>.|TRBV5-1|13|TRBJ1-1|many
TGCGCCAGCAGCTTGGCCGGACGGCCGCGAGCTTTCTTT
CASSLAGRPRAFF
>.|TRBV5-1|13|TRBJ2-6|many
TGCGCCAGCAGCTTGGAAGGGCCCAGCGTCCTGACTTTC
CASSLEGPSVLTF